This T cell receptor (beta chain) was recorded in a study of blood T cell repertoires in COVID-19. Study-wide background: T cells, B-cell-depleted T cells, or PBMCs supplied cDNA or gDNA.

Researchers sorted participants into cohorts using their self-reported clinical history. CDR3 length equals 14 residues. The trim removed 6 bases at V and 3 bases at J, leaving 7 bases unmatched. The germline V gene has CDR1 SEHNR and CDR2 FQNEAQ (reference sequence). TCRdb's copy holds only in-frame clones and misses some; the assay was immunoSEQ multiplex PCR. This table has fewer than 500,000 clones, 88% appearing once. Sequences were obtained from PBMCs or T cells enriched from blood (not recorded which). The V call is TRBV7-9, the J call TRBJ2-7; TRBD1 matches 8 bases. The TCR was taken from a woman aged 25-40 years with acute COVID-19. The CDR3 loop reads CASRKTGDLYEQYF. DNA for the CDR3: TGTGCCAGCAGGAAGACAGGGGATCTCTACGAGCAGTACTTC.